This TCR beta chain was observed in a study of response to subunit inactivated influenza vaccine. MiXCR, run by TCRdb on the RT-PCR reads, gives a single entry per CDR3 protein. The sample holds over 800,000 distinct CDR3 sequences, less than 25% seen once. Findings and caveats of the study: Authors suggested few new T cells are recruited by each seasonal influenza vaccination.

A word on this clonotype: No antigen is known for it.

The junction had 8 bases not matched to a gene; V was cut back by 5 bases and J by 5 bases. CDR1 and CDR2 from the germline V gene are ENHRY and SYGVKD. CDR3 length: 14 residues. This clonotype was sampled from a man over 45 who received an inactivated influenza vaccine. The chain recombines TRBV10-3 with TRBJ1-2, with 7 positions matching TRBD1. The sequenced sample was PBMCs from blood, obtained roughly 5 days after vaccination. Here the CDR3 DNA reads TGTGCCATCAGTCCTCCGGGACAGATGTATGGCTACACCTTC. This sequence encodes CAISPPGQMYGYTF.